A single sample gave rise to the 8 T cell receptor beta chains below, sequenced in a study of cytomegalovirus exposure and HLA in healthy donors. Clones were read by immunoSEQ multiplex PCR, and TCRdb kept only the in-frame ones, dropping some. This table has around 200,000 clones, 80% to 85% appearing once. Material: PBMCs. All receptors derive from a woman in her 30s in good health and CMV-seronegative.

This chain's CDR3 is CASSRTTGTNQPQHF. The CDR3 DNA reads as TGTGCCAGCAGTCGAACGACAGGGACCAATCAGCCCCAGCATTTT. The V and J genes are TRBV6-6 and TRBJ1-5; 7 bases fit TRBD1. The CDR3 loop spans 15 amino acids. Losses at the gene ends were 5 bases for V and 3 bases for J; bases not matched to a gene: 7. Germline V gene lookup returns CDR1 MNHNY and CDR2 SVGAGI (reference sequence).

V gene TRBV15 combines with J gene TRBJ2-1, with 13 bases identical to TRBD2. Germline loops: CDR1 LNHNV, CDR2 YYDKDF (reference sequence). J was trimmed by 4 bases and V by 1 base; bases with no gene match: 1. The CDR3 is 16 residues long. Here the CDR3 reads CATSRGTSGGYNEQFF. CDR3 sequence (DNA): TGTGCCACCAGCAGAGGGACTAGCGGGGGATACAATGAGCAGTTCTTC.

The chain links TRBV5-4 to TRBJ1-2; no definite D call. This CDR3 is built from 12 residues. With 1 base removed from V and 7 bases from J, the gap between germline ends came to 8 bases. Germline V gene data show CDR1 as SGHNT and CDR2 as YYREEE (reference sequence). The CDR3: CASSLREFGYTF. Written as DNA, the CDR3 is TGTGCCAGCAGCTTGCGAGAGTTTGGCTACACCTTC.

The V gene is TRBV7-3, the J gene TRBJ2-2; 9 bases are shared with TRBD2. J gave up 4 bases and V 5 bases, and 8 bases lay outside the gene matches. The CDR3 runs 16 residues. Per the germline V gene, CDR1 is SGHTA and CDR2 is FQGTGA. The CDR3: CASSPTSGHATGELFF. CDR3 DNA sequence: TGTGCCAGCAGCCCGACTAGCGGCCACGCCACCGGGGAGCTGTTTTTT.

A few counts support this clone. The chain joins TRBV4-1 to TRBJ2-3; tentatively, D is TRBD2 (6 bases). This CDR3 is 14 amino acids long. V lost 1 base to trimming and J lost 5 bases, with 10 bases between them. Germline CDR1 reads MGHRA; CDR2 reads YSYEKL. In DNA form, the CDR3 reads TGCGCCAGCAGCCAAGCCGGGCGGGGAGATACGCAGTATTTT. This sequence encodes CASSQAGRGDTQYF.

The J gene is TRBJ1-1, the V gene TRBV4-1, with 9 bases that match TRBD1. The CDR3 totals 15 residues. Germline CDR1 MGHRA, CDR2 YSYEKL. The ends lost 3 bases at V and 7 bases at J; junction bases unmatched: 9. The CDR3 bases are TGCGCCAGCAGCCAGACGGGACAGGGTGGTTTTGAAGCTTTCTTT. Translating it yields CASSQTGQGGFEAFF.

This clone came up a few times. The V call is TRBV6-1, the J call TRBJ1-2, with TRBD1 as a possible D gene (5 bases). Trimming pared 2 bases from V and 6 bases from J, leaving 13 bases between. The CDR3 runs to 14 residues. Germline V gene sequence: CDR1 MNHNS, CDR2 SASEGT. CDR3 DNA: TGTGCCAGCAGTGAACGGGGGGACTTAAATGGCTACACCTTC. Its translation is CASSERGDLNGYTF.

This chain uses TRBV7-6 with TRBJ1-2, with TRBD1 matching over 7 bases. The germline gives CDR1 SGHVS, CDR2 FNYEAQ. The CDR3 extends over 14 amino acids. The J segment lost 7 bases and the V segment lost 5 bases, leaving 10 bases of the junction unmatched. The CDR3 sequence is CASSQRTGGVGYTF. The CDR3 region has the DNA TGTGCCAGCAGCCAGCGGACAGGAGGGGTTGGCTACACCTTC.